Following are 25 T cell receptor beta chains from one sample sequenced in a study of human T cells and chemical hapten exposure. TCRdb reprocessed the RACE reads with MiXCR, giving one entry per CDR3 protein. The table lists about 90,000 distinct CDR3 sequences, about 9% of them singletons. Time point indicated: pre-sensitization, week 0. The treatment denotes: therapeutic diphenylcyclopropenone sensitization with weekly scalp DPC. Source: whole blood, taken in connection with sensitization to the hapten diphenylcyclopropenone (DPC). The receptors shown here come from a middle-aged man with alopecia areata. Some clones in this sample may be carry-over from other donors' samples.

This clonotype was detected a few times. The V and J genes are TRBV4-3 and TRBJ2-3; TRBD2 matches 11 bases. The V gene's germline CDR1 is LGHNA and CDR2 YSLEER. The CDR3 extends over 16 amino acids. Trimming at V came to 0 bases and at J to 5 bases, leaving 4 bases not matched to a gene. The CDR3 region is CASSQEVAGGIDTQYF. CDR3 DNA sequence: TGCGCCAGCAGCCAAGAGGTAGCGGGAGGGATAGATACGCAGTATTTT.

This clonotype has at least ten counts. The chain uses TRBV18 and TRBJ1-1, with D perhaps TRBD1 (6 bases). Trimming took off 2 bases at V and 4 bases at J, with 20 bases between the two ends. Germline loops: CDR1 KGHSH, CDR2 LQKENI. The CDR3 extends over 17 amino acids. Here the CDR3 reads CASSPELIPVGGTEAFF. CDR3 sequence (DNA): TGTGCCAGCTCACCAGAATTGATTCCTGTAGGGGGCACTGAAGCTTTCTTT.

Ten or more counts support this clonotype. The chain combines TRBV6-5 with TRBJ2-3; D possibly corresponds to TRBD2 (6 bases). V lost 5 bases, J lost 4 bases, and 22 bases lay in between. Germline V lookup: CDR1 MNHEY, CDR2 SVGAGI. This CDR3 contains 17 residues. CDR3 in DNA: TGTGCCAGCAGTCCCCGGCGGGAATCATATAAGGCAGATACGCAGTATTTT. This sequence encodes CASSPRRESYKADTQYF.

This clonotype was counted a few times. This chain uses TRBV28 with TRBJ2-3, with D perhaps matching TRBD2 (5 bases). The CDR3 has 17 residues. V was shortened by 4 bases and J by 1 base, with 18 bases between the two germline ends. Per the germline V gene, CDR1 is MDHEN and CDR2 is SYDVKM. CDR3: CASSSIGGGSRTDTQYF. The CDR3, as DNA: TGTGCCAGCAGTTCTATCGGCGGCGGGTCCCGCACAGATACGCAGTATTTT.

This clonotype was counted only a few times. The rearrangement joins TRBV6-2 or TRBV6-3 to TRBJ1-2; TRBD1 matches 10 bases. The CDR3 length is 16 residues. Trimming at V came to 6 bases and at J to 5 bases, leaving 12 bases not matched to a gene. Germline V gene sequence: CDR1 MNHEY, CDR2 SVGEGT. CDR3 sequence reads: CASSPSTGGLRYGYTF. The CDR3 coding sequence is TGTGCCAGCAGCCCCTCGACAGGGGGCTTACGATATGGCTACACCTTC.

This clonotype was seen more than once but under ten times. J is TRBJ2-1 and V is TRBV21-1; whether TRBD1, the table's D call, matches the DNA was not checked. TRBV21-1 is a recognized pseudogene. This CDR3 comprises 15 residues. As DNA, the CDR3 is TGTGCCAGCCCGGGACAGGAAAGCTCCTACAATGAGCAGTTCTTC. Amino acids: CASPGQESSYNEQFF.

This clonotype was detected only a few times. The chain employs TRBV7-3 and TRBJ2-3; D tentatively fits TRBD1 or TRBD2 (6 bases each). CDR1 and CDR2 from the germline V gene are SGHTA and FQGTGA. The germline V and J ends were trimmed by 2 bases and 6 bases, with 15 bases remaining between them. The CDR3 sequence is 15 residues long. The CDR3 DNA reads as TGTGCCAGCAGCTTAGAGGGGGGAGACTACGATACGCAGTATTTT. Amino acids: CASSLEGGDYDTQYF.

In this sample, this clonotype turned up many times. The J gene is TRBJ2-3, the V gene TRBV12-3 or TRBV12-4; 7 nucleotides agree with TRBD2. V trimming: 5 bases; J trimming: 1 base; junction bases outside the gene matches: 3. CDR3 size: 14 residues. CDR3 sequence reads: CASSPSGRTDTQYF. CDR3 DNA sequence: TGTGCCAGCAGTCCTAGCGGCCGCACAGATACGCAGTATTTT.

In this sample, this clonotype turned up a few times. The rearrangement uses TRBV10-3 and TRBJ1-3; the match to TRBD1 covers 7 bases. CDR3 length: 14 residues. CDR1 is ENHRY and CDR2 is SYGVKD in the germline V gene. The ends lost 8 bases at V and 4 bases at J; junction bases unmatched: 8. The CDR3 loop reads CAIRQGGEGNTIYF. In nucleotides, the CDR3 is TGTGCCATCCGACAGGGAGGAGAGGGAAACACCATATATTTT.

This chain connects TRBV6-2 or TRBV6-3 to TRBJ2-7, with D possibly being TRBD2 (5 bases). CDR3 size: 16 residues. The germline V and J ends were trimmed by 5 bases and 0 bases, with 17 bases remaining between them. Germline assignment: CDR1 MNHEY and CDR2 SVGEGT. The CDR3 sequence: CASSRPWSGNSYEQYV. The DNA of the CDR3 is TGTGCCAGCAGTCGCCCCTGGAGCGGAAACTCCTACGAGCAGTACGTC.

This clonotype was seen a handful of times. The rearrangement joins TRBV20-1 to TRBJ2-1; D is undetermined. Trimming stripped 3 bases from V and 7 bases from J, with 7 bases between. The CDR3 is 11 residues long. From germline, CDR1 is DFQATT and CDR2 SNEGSKA (reference sequence). CDR3 region: CSARFVNEQFF. The CDR3 coding sequence is TGCAGTGCTAGGTTCGTTAATGAGCAGTTCTTC.

This clonotype was seen a few times. The conserved phenylalanine or tryptophan normally closing the CDR3 is absent here, so this likely arose from a read error. V is TRBV29-1 and J is TRBJ2-7; TRBD1 matches at 8 bases. Germline values: CDR1 SQVTM, CDR2 ANQGSEA. Unmatched junction bases numbered 28, after V lost 0 bases and J lost 3 bases. This CDR3 spans 22 amino acids. CDR3 in DNA: TGCAGCGTTGAAGATCGGGTTAGGGTGAACCAGGGGGCTACGCGGCCTAACTACGAGCAGTACATC. Translation gives CSVEDRVRVNQGATRPNYEQYI.

The chain carries TRBV21-1 and TRBJ2-7. TRBV21-1 corresponds to a pseudogene. The CDR3 is made up of 10 amino acids. The CDR3 sequence is CASPSSEQYV. CDR3 DNA sequence: TGTGCCAGCCCTTCTTCCGAGCAGTACGTC.

This clonotype was counted at least ten times. The chain has TRBV21-1 and TRBJ1-5; TRBD1 is the table's D call and was not checked against the DNA. TRBV21-1 is a known pseudogene. The CDR3 runs to 16 residues. The CDR3 protein is CASSRADFLSNQPQHF. In DNA form, the CDR3 reads TGTGCCAGCAGCCGGGCGGACTTCCTGAGCAATCAGCCCCAGCATTTT.

This clonotype was seen a handful of times. The CDR3 protein is CASSPSWRGNEQFF. The CDR3 nucleotides read TGTGCCAGCAGCCCTAGCTGGAGAGGGAATGAGCAGTTCTTC. The chain couples TRBV14 to TRBJ2-1; a possible D gene is TRBD2 (5 bases). V shed 4 bases and J shed 7 bases, with 14 bases lying between them. This CDR3 spans 14 amino acids. Per germline, CDR1 SGHDN and CDR2 FVKESK.

This chain links TRBV7-2 with TRBJ1-2; D is undetermined. The CDR3 is 12 residues long. CDR1 and CDR2 from the germline V gene are SGHTA and FQGNSA. Trimming removed 3 bases at V and 0 bases at J, with 2 bases between. In DNA form, the CDR3 reads TGTGCCAGCAGCTTGGCTAACTATGGCTACACCTTC. Translated, it gives CASSLANYGYTF.

This clonotype was detected only a few times. The genes are TRBV29-1 and TRBJ2-4, with TRBD1 matching 7 bases. The CDR3 loop spans 12 amino acids. With V trimmed by 4 bases and J by 6 bases, 3 bases remained unmatched. Per germline, CDR1 SQVTM and CDR2 ANQGSEA. CDR3 loop: CSVGQGGNIQYF. The CDR3 region has the DNA TGCAGCGTTGGACAGGGTGGAAACATTCAGTACTTC. The full variable domain, completed using reference TRBV29-1 and TRBJ2-4, is SAVISQKPSRDICQRGTSLTIQCQVDSQVTMMFWYRQQPGQSLTLIATANQGSEATYESGFVIDKFPISRPNLTFSTLTVSNMSPEDSSIYLCSVGQGGNIQYFGAGTRLSVL.

This clonotype turned up a few times. The chain uses TRBV5-1 and TRBJ2-5; tentative D call: TRBD2 (5 bases). Trimming pared 7 bases from V and 1 base from J, leaving 8 bases between. Germline V gene data show CDR1 as SGHRS and CDR2 as YFSETQ. The CDR3 length is 12 residues. This chain's CDR3 is CASGLAQETQYF. For the CDR3, the DNA is TGCGCCAGCGGCCTAGCCCAAGAGACCCAGTACTTC.

This clonotype was detected a few times. This sequence joins TRBV29-1 and TRBJ2-7, with unresolved D. Germline V gives CDR1 SQVTM, CDR2 ANQGSEA. The CDR3 extends over 14 amino acids. Trimming cost V 4 bases and J 3 bases, with 16 bases left between them. As DNA, the CDR3 is TGCAGCGTTGCGCCCGAGTCGGGCGGCTACGAGCAGTACTTC. This encodes CSVAPESGGYEQYF.

This clonotype was found many times. This rearrangement joins TRBV5-1 to TRBJ2-7; the match to TRBD2 covers 13 bases. Trimming at V came to 4 bases and at J to 5 bases, leaving 6 bases not matched to a gene. The germline gives CDR1 SGHRS, CDR2 YFSETQ. The CDR3 has 15 amino acids. The CDR3 nucleotides are TGCGCCAGCAGCCAGGGACTAGCGGGAACGCACGAGCAGTACTTC. It yields the protein CASSQGLAGTHEQYF.

This clonotype has a count of ten or more. The chain has TRBV15 and TRBJ2-7, with a tentative D call TRBD2 (5 bases). Trimming removed 4 bases from V and 7 bases from J, with 17 bases in between. The CDR3 loop spans 14 amino acids. Germline-derived CDR1 and CDR2 are LNHNV and YYDKDF (reference sequence). CDR3 residues: CATSMGFSTGEQYF. CDR3 sequence (DNA): TGTGCCACCAGCATGGGTTTTTCGACGGGGGAGCAGTACTTC.

This clonotype occurred many times. The chain has TRBV13 and TRBJ2-5; TRBD2 aligns across 7 bases. V dropped 5 bases and J dropped 1; count of bases not matched to a gene: 4. Germline values: CDR1 PRHDT, CDR2 FYEKMQ (reference sequence). This CDR3 spans 14 amino acids. As DNA, the CDR3 is TGTGCCAGCAGCCGTCCTAGCGGCCAAGAGACCCAGTACTTC. Translation: CASSRPSGQETQYF.

This chain connects TRBV28 to TRBJ1-3, with 8 positions matching TRBD1. V lost 3 bases and J lost 0; bases outside the gene matches: 10. The CDR3 has 18 residues. Germline assignment: CDR1 MDHEN and CDR2 SYDVKM. CDR3 nucleotide sequence: TGTGCCAGCAGTTTGGGAGGACAGGGTTGGAGCTCTGGAAACACCATATATTTT. Translating it yields CASSLGGQGWSSGNTIYF.

The CDR3 bases are TGCGCCAGCAGCTCCCGGGACAGGGAGGGTTACGGACTAGCCAGAGATACGCAGTATTTT. Amino acid sequence: CASSSRDREGYGLARDTQYF. This chain links TRBV5-1 with TRBJ2-3; possibly TRBD1 for D (9 bases). V was trimmed by 3 bases and J by 5 bases, leaving 31 bases between them. CDR3 length equals 20 residues. CDR1 is SGHRS, CDR2 YFSETQ, per germline.

This clonotype was seen more than once but under ten times. This chain joins TRBV4-2 and TRBJ2-3; 12 bases agree with TRBD2. Germline V gene data show CDR1 as LGHNA and CDR2 as YNFKEQ. V shed 0 bases, J shed 1 base, and the junction held 5 bases outside the gene matches. This CDR3 region has 18 residues. CDR3 protein: CASSQDLRTSGGTDTQYF. The CDR3 DNA sequence: TGTGCCAGCAGCCAAGATTTGAGGACTAGCGGGGGCACAGATACGCAGTATTTT.